This T cell receptor beta chain was sequenced in a study of regulatory T cells in long-lasting Graves disease. In its sample, this clonotype was seen a few times. Its target is unknown. The germline V gene encodes CDR1 LGHDT and CDR2 YNNKEL (reference sequence). Germline trimming cut 4 bases from V and 1 base from J; bases unmatched to any gene: 10. The CDR3 contains 17 residues. General observations from the study: Patients with persistent disease shared some 3,000 public clonotypes, outpacing the 966 shared by new patients.

Construction of the TCR beta libraries employed iRepertoire HTBI primers in conjunction with Arm-PCR of CDR3 regions. In TCRdb, the multiplex PCR reads were re-called with MiXCR into one record per CDR3 protein. The sample includes about 560,000 distinct CDR3 sequences, roughly 15% of them seen just once. Described time point: newly diagnosed GD, antithyroid drugs for less than 3 months. From PBMCs, RNA was extracted and then used to make the TCR library. The data were also submitted as part of a second study, on T cells in Graves' hyperthyroidism and ophthalmopathy.

The sequence derives from a young man with Graves disease. Material: peripheral blood mononuclear cells (PBMCs), obtained at new diagnosis, from a patient treated with antithyroid drugs. The rearrangement links TRBV3-1 to TRBJ2-3, with 8 bases fitting TRBD2. CDR3 nucleotides: TGTGCCAGCAGCCGACCTGGGACTAGATTTCGCACAGATACGCAGTATTTT. This codes for CASSRPGTRFRTDTQYF.